This T cell receptor (beta chain) comes out of a study of cytomegalovirus exposure and HLA in healthy donors. The study, taken as a whole, reports: Sequencing depth roughly uniform across donors was assumed in presence/absence analyses. In a later analysis, donors in an Asian-associated ancestry cluster reportedly had fewer N-insertions in productive TCRs than the cohort mean.

As for this clone: The antigen is unknown.

The CDR3 has 16 amino acids. CDR1 SEHNR and CDR2 FQNEAQ come from the germline V gene (reference sequence). V gave up 5 bases and J gave up 2 bases, with 17 bases separating them. The primer mix had 60 Vbeta and 13 Jbeta primers. The protocol was immunoSEQ multiplex PCR, while the TCRdb copy is restricted to in-frame clones and leaves out a portion. The table records about 110,000 clones, 75% to 85% of them present only once. The TCR sequence derives from a man between 25 and 39 years old in good health and CMV-seronegative. This chain connects TRBV7-9 to TRBJ2-3, with D maybe TRBD1 (6 bases). The sample taken for sequencing was PBMCs. This chain's CDR3 is CASSVGDQGYTDTQYF. Written as DNA, the CDR3 is TGTGCCAGCAGCGTTGGGGACCAGGGGTACACAGATACGCAGTATTTT.